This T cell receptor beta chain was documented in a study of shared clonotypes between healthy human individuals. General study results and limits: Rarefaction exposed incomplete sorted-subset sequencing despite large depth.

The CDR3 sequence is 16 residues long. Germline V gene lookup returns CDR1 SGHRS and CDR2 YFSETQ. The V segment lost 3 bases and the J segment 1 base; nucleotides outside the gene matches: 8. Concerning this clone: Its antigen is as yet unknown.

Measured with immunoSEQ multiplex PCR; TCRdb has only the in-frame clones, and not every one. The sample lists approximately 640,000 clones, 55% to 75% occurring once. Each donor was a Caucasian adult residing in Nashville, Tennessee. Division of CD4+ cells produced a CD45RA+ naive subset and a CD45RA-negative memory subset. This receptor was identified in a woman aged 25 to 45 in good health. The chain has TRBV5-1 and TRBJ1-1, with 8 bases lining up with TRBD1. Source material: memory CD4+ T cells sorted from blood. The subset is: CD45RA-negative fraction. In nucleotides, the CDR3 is TGCGCCAGCAGCTACCAAACAGGGGGTCAGAACACTGAAGCTTTCTTT. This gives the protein CASSYQTGGQNTEAFF.